This T cell receptor beta chain was profiled in a study of blood T cell repertoires in COVID-19. Study at large: From the United States, Italy and Spain came samples of acute and convalescent COVID-19. Sources were T cells, B-cell-depleted T cells, or PBMCs; the material itself was cDNA or gDNA.

Germline V CDR1 and CDR2: SGHTS, YDEGEE. The germline V and J ends were trimmed by 0 bases and 6 bases, with 19 bases remaining between them. The CDR3 has 17 amino acids. TCRdb's table, derived via immunoSEQ multiplex PCR, lists solely in-frame clones and lacks some. The sample holds tens of thousands of clones, approximately 85% seen once. Sample: peripheral blood. The chain combines TRBV5-8 with TRBJ2-1; a possible D gene is TRBD1 (5 bases). This receptor was obtained from a man aged 45-65 years with active COVID-19. CDR3 protein: CASSLELQGRAVNEQFF. In nucleotides, the CDR3 is TGTGCCAGCAGCTTGGAGTTGCAGGGTAGGGCGGTCAATGAGCAGTTCTTC. Full variable domain (remainder filled in from reference TRBV5-8 and TRBJ2-1): EAGVTQSPTHLIKTRGQQATLRCSPISGHTSVYWYQQALGLGLQFLLWYDEGEERNRGNFPPRFSGRQFPNYSSELNVNALELEDSALYLCASSLELQGRAVNEQFFGPGTRLTVL.